Following are 17 T cell receptor beta chains from one sample sequenced in a study of blood T cell repertoires in COVID-19. Libraries were prepared by immunoSEQ multiplex PCR; TCRdb keeps only in-frame clonotypes and omits some of them. This sample carries about 310,000 clones, roughly 84% of them seen once, and the ten largest clones take 1%. Sequencing was done on a sample of peripheral blood. The receptors come from a man between 50 and 59 years old with active or convalescent COVID-19.

The chain couples TRBV7-2 to TRBJ2-2; D gene unclear. Germline lookup yields CDR1 SGHTA and CDR2 FQGNSA. With 0 bases removed from V and 6 bases from J, the gap between germline ends came to 8 bases. The CDR3 is 14 amino acids. CDR3 DNA sequence: TGTGCCAGCAGCTTAGCTCTGGGCCCCGGGGAGCTGTTTTTT. Its translation: CASSLALGPGELFF.

The rearrangement joins TRBV18 to TRBJ2-1; 7 bases match TRBD1. Germline CDR1 and CDR2: KGHSH and LQKENI. This CDR3 region has 15 residues. Losses at the gene ends were 5 bases for V and 4 bases for J; bases not matched to a gene: 8. The CDR3 here is CASSSRDRVYNEQFF. As DNA, the CDR3 is TGTGCCAGCTCAAGCCGGGACAGAGTATACAATGAGCAGTTCTTC.

J is TRBJ1-2 and V is TRBV6-5; D gene unclear. The CDR3 is made up of 15 amino acids. V was pared by 7 bases and J by 3 bases, with 18 bases between. Germline V CDR1 and CDR2: MNHEY, SVGAGI. The CDR3 region has the DNA TGTGCCAGCACCGAAGGAGGGTACGGGGACTATGGCTACACCTTC. It translates to CASTEGGYGDYGYTF.

The V call is TRBV7-9, the J call TRBJ1-6; 7 nucleotides line up with TRBD1. This CDR3 is built from 15 residues. The germline V gene encodes CDR1 SEHNR and CDR2 FQNEAQ (reference sequence). V lost 8 bases to trimming and J lost 4 bases; unmatched junction nucleotides: 8. CDR3 region: CASVDGTEYNSPLHF. In nucleotides, the CDR3 is TGTGCCAGCGTTGACGGGACAGAGTATAATTCACCCCTCCACTTT.

The gene calls are TRBV15 and TRBJ2-5; the D gene is possibly TRBD1 (5 bases). Germline CDR1 LNHNV, CDR2 YYDKDF (reference sequence). There are 16 residues in the CDR3. The ends were cut back, 3 bases at V and 3 bases at J, with 17 bases in the middle. DNA for the CDR3: TGTGCCACCAGCAGGGCTCGCACCCAGGGCGAAGAGACCCAGTACTTC. It is translated as CATSRARTQGEETQYF. The variable domain in full, completed from reference TRBV15 and TRBJ2-5, reads DAMVIQNPRYQVTQFGKPVTLSCSQTLNHNVMYWYQQKSSQAPKLLFHYYDKDFNNEADTPDNFQSRRPNTSFCFLDIRSPGLGDTAMYLCATSRARTQGEETQYFGPGTRLLVL.

This clone was picked up many times. The CDR3 is CASSITPRDREDRSGANVLTF. CDR3 bases: TGTGCCAGTAGTATTACCCCCCGGGACAGGGAAGACCGCTCTGGGGCCAACGTCCTGACTTTC. The chain has TRBV19 and TRBJ2-6; 9 bases map to TRBD1. Unmatched junction bases numbered 15, after V lost 3 bases and J lost 0 bases. The CDR3 spans 21 residues. Germline CDR1 LNHDA, CDR2 SQIVND (reference sequence).

The chain uses TRBV7-2 and TRBJ1-6, with D unresolved. From germline, CDR1 is SGHTA and CDR2 FQGNSA. Trimming stripped 1 base from V and 8 bases from J, with 9 bases between. The CDR3 is 14 amino acids. The CDR3 region is CASSLGALDSPLHF. The CDR3 DNA sequence: TGTGCCAGCAGCTTAGGGGCTTTGGATTCACCCCTCCACTTT.

V gene TRBV18 combines with J gene TRBJ1-1; D remains unclear. CDR3 length: 12 residues. Trimming stripped 3 bases from V and 4 bases from J, with 6 bases between. Germline assignment: CDR1 KGHSH and CDR2 LQKENI. The CDR3 DNA follows: TGTGCCAGCTCACCGGCGGCCACTGAAGCTTTCTTT. The encoded protein is CASSPAATEAFF. The full variable domain, its missing parts supplied by reference TRBV18 and TRBJ1-1, is NAGVMQNPRHLVRRRGQEARLRCSPMKGHSHVYWYRQLPEEGLKFMVYLQKENIIDESGMPKERFSAEFPKEGPSILRIQQVVRGDSAAYFCASSPAATEAFFGQGTRLTVV.

This rearrangement joins TRBV5-4 to TRBJ1-6; no definite D call. Germline loops: CDR1 SGHNT, CDR2 YYREEE (reference sequence). Deletions cut 0 bases from V and 4 bases from J, with 8 bases between. This CDR3 contains 15 residues. In nucleotides, the CDR3 is TGTGCCAGCAGCTTGGGTGGACTGTATAATTCACCCCTCCACTTT. Translated: CASSLGGLYNSPLHF.

This clone was seen only a few times. The V gene is TRBV7-9, the J gene TRBJ2-1; no clear D gene. V was shortened by 5 bases and J by 9 bases, with 11 bases between the two germline ends. Looked up from germline, CDR1 is SEHNR and CDR2 is FQNEAQ (reference sequence). CDR3 size: 12 residues. The CDR3 nucleotides are TGTGCCAGCAGCATAATCATCGGTGAGCAGTTCTTC. This codes for CASSIIIGEQFF.

V usage is TRBV6-1 and J usage is TRBJ1-2, with 7 bases matching TRBD1. There are 14 residues in the CDR3. Germline lookup yields CDR1 MNHNS and CDR2 SASEGT. Germline trimming cut 6 bases from V and 4 bases from J; bases unmatched to any gene: 8. Here the CDR3 reads CASRVRDSSYGYTF. Here the CDR3 DNA reads TGTGCCAGCAGGGTCCGGGACAGCAGCTATGGCTACACCTTC.

The chain employs TRBV6-1 and TRBJ1-6; D is perhaps TRBD1 (5 bases). CDR3 length: 12 amino acids. V gave up 3 bases and J gave up 11 bases, with 8 bases separating them. Per the germline V gene, CDR1 is MNHNS and CDR2 is SASEGT. The CDR3 region has the DNA TGTGCCAGCAGTGAGTCCAGGGCACCCCTCCACTTT. Its protein is CASSESRAPLHF.

The V call is TRBV9, the J call TRBJ1-4; 7 nucleotides match TRBD1. CDR1 is SGDLS and CDR2 is YYNGEE in the germline V gene. The V segment lost 3 bases and the J segment 8 bases; nucleotides outside the gene matches: 7. The CDR3 contains 14 residues. CDR3 nucleotides: TGTGCCAGCAGCGCGCACAGGGGAAAGGAAAAACTGTTTTTT. This translates into CASSAHRGKEKLFF.

The chain combines TRBV18 with TRBJ1-6; 11 nucleotides align to TRBD1. The germline gives CDR1 KGHSH, CDR2 LQKENI. There are 15 residues in the CDR3. V lost 2 bases to trimming and J lost 8 bases; unmatched junction nucleotides: 2. The CDR3 loop is CASSPGTGGYSPLHF. The CDR3 nucleotides are TGTGCCAGCTCACCAGGGACAGGGGGATATTCACCCCTCCACTTT.

This clone was recorded only once. CDR3 protein: CASSQEGGSGGSQFF. The DNA of the CDR3 is TGTGCCAGCAGCCAAGAGGGGGGATCAGGGGGTTCTCAGTTCTTC. V gene TRBV4-2 combines with J gene TRBJ2-1; a possible D gene is TRBD1 (7 bases). The V and J ends lost 0 bases and 13 bases respectively, with 19 bases between them. Germline-derived CDR1 and CDR2 are LGHNA and YNFKEQ. The CDR3 has 15 amino acids.

The chain couples TRBV19 to TRBJ2-2, with D perhaps TRBD2 (5 bases). This CDR3 spans 14 amino acids. Between the trimmed V and J ends, which lost 3 bases and 5 bases, there was a span of 10 bases. Looked up from germline, CDR1 is LNHDA and CDR2 is SQIVND (reference sequence). CDR3 loop: CASSIFRGTGELFF. The CDR3 DNA is TGTGCCAGTAGTATTTTTCGGGGAACCGGGGAGCTGTTTTTT.

The genes are TRBV6-5 and TRBJ1-5; D not resolved. The CDR3 runs 13 residues. V lost 5 bases to trimming and J lost 5 bases, with 10 bases between them. Germline loops: CDR1 MNHEY, CDR2 SVGAGI. CDR3 loop: CASSPGLDQPQHF. The CDR3 bases are TGTGCCAGCAGTCCCGGACTCGATCAGCCCCAGCATTTT.